Described below is a single T cell receptor beta chain sequence and its context. Its antigen is still unknown. The sample is drawn from a study of cytomegalovirus exposure and HLA in healthy donors. Points from the study as a whole: Certain sequence variants were highly shared and formed a cluster, and this cluster was likely a sequencing artifact. Several of the most significant clusters appeared, in a later analysis, to be linked to common viral pathogens.

PCR primers comprised 60 Vbeta and 13 Jbeta primers. In the original processing: Later, an analysis found approximately 80 million unique TCR beta chains, and approximately 10 million of these were shared. Measured with immunoSEQ multiplex PCR; TCRdb has only the in-frame clones, and not every one. V, J and clone size are those of that table, while D and trimming were read from the DNA. The profile shows fewer than 150,000 clones, around 83% of them singletons. The CDR3 runs 13 residues. Trimming took 4 bases from V and 4 from J, leaving 8 bases between them. Germline V gene lookup returns CDR1 MNHNY and CDR2 SVGAGI (reference sequence).

The rearrangement uses TRBV6-6 and TRBJ1-3; D is unresolved. The receptor comes from a woman aged 30 to 39 in good health and CMV-seropositive. Material for sequencing was PBMCs. As DNA, the CDR3 is TGTGCCAGCAGTTTCACGGGAGGAAACACCATATATTTT. This encodes CASSFTGGNTIYF.